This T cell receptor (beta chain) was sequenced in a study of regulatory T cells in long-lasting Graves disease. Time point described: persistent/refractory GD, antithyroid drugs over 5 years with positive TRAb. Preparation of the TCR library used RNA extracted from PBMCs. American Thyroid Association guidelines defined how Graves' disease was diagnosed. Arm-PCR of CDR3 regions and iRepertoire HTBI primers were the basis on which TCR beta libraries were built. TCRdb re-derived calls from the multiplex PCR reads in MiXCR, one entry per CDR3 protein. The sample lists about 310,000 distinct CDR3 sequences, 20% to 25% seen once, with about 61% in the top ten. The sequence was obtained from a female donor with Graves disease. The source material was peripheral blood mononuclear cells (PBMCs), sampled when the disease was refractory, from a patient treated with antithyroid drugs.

This chain's CDR3 is CASSLGGRSDTQYF. The CDR3 nucleotides are TGCGCCAGCAGCCTCGGAGGCCGGTCCGATACGCAGTATTTT. V is TRBV5-1 and J is TRBJ2-3; D is possibly TRBD2 (5 bases). Germline CDR1 is SGHRS and CDR2 is YFSETQ. V was trimmed by 4 bases and J by 6 bases, leaving 15 bases between them. The CDR3 sequence is 14 residues long.